This TCR beta chain emerged from a study of untreated major depressive disorder (dated by TCRdb to the late 2010s). With regard to the full study: The study was a cross-sectional case-control comparison of T cell phenotype and TCR repertoire between antidepressant-free major depressive disorder patients and individually matched non-depressed controls. Sequencing followed up flow-cytometry Vbeta 5.1, Vbeta 11 and Vbeta 22 usage differences observed in the whole cohort. The paper as a whole reports these results and caveats: Higher TRBV05-01 (Vbeta 5.1) usage among CD4+ T cells of depressed patients compared with controls was confirmed by sequencing, with p = 0.040 in a one-tailed test. Because of strict matching and exclusion criteria, the study sample was comparatively small, which limits how generalizable the findings are. The top five TRBV05-01 clones in every sequenced subject were all private clones. For the sequencing comparisons, planned one-tailed tests were run on just three Vbeta families that had been chosen in advance. In the sequencing data, TRBV25-01 and TRBV02-01 usage matched the flow-cytometry pattern without reaching statistical significance.

Every depressed patient was matched in pairs with a non-depressed control on sex, age, current smoking status and body mass index. Every participant was of European descent. Patients were diagnosed with major depressive disorder by DSM-IV criteria and had a Hamilton Rating Scale for Depression score of 18 or higher. Before enrollment, patients had taken no psychiatric medication, antidepressants included, for at least 8 weeks. Among the patients, depression severity spanned the moderate-to-severe range. Participants were excluded if they had major medical conditions, Axis I/II comorbidities, regular medication or illicit drug use, or weekly alcohol intake above 100 g. From each participant, around 31 ml of peripheral blood was collected into EDTA tubes. Thawed PBMCs underwent magnetic negative selection with the BD IMag Human CD4 T Lymphocyte Enrichment Set to purify CD4+ T cells. Flow cytometry confirmed that the CD4+ enrichment method typically gave 90% to 95% purity. A subgroup of a few case-control pairs, selected blind to chemokine receptor expression and flow-cytometric repertoire skewing results, was subjected to TCRbeta sequencing. Every blood sample was taken in the morning at 8:00 a.m., and Ficoll-Hypaque gradient centrifugation was used to isolate PBMCs. PBMCs were cryopreserved by gradual cooling to -80 degrees C and were kept in liquid nitrogen until assay.

Only one count was recorded for this clone. Its specific antigen is unknown. No base qualities exist here, and no much larger clone lies one base off it. The Qiagen DNeasy Blood and Tissue Kit was used to extract total genomic DNA from the purified CD4+ T cells. Amplification and sequencing of the TCRbeta CDR3 region, as defined according to IMGT, were carried out with immunoSEQ immunosequencing protocols. Under the source paper's analysis protocol: Preprocessing of raw sequence data for PCR and sequencing error correction was performed by the immunoSEQ service. After being loaded into the immunoSEQ Analyzer, the data underwent further analysis with VDJtools v1.0.7. Patient-control differences were tested with the paired Wilcoxon signed-rank test. TCRdb mirrors the immuneACCESS table, restricted to in-frame sequences. Some clones are absent from its copies; in checked studies, under half trace to an unresolved V gene, and the reason for the others is unknown. V, J and clone size are taken as reported in that table, and D and trimming were inferred from the DNA itself. Recorded for this sample are about 25,000 clones; about 89% of them occurred a single time. Of the sample, under 0.8% is held by the ten largest clones.

The CDR3 starts with the cysteine, ends with the phenylalanine, and has 14 residues. Only CDR3 DNA remains: 42 bases, in frame from the first base. The germline V gene provides CDR1 SGHTA and CDR2 FQGNSA. V is pared back by 1 base and J by 2 bases, with 8 bases lying between the germline termini. This clonotype was sampled from a woman aged 25 to 39 with major depressive disorder. The sequencing input was CD4+ T cells from PBMCs. Rearrangement joined TRBV7-2 to TRBJ1-2; the D gene cannot be named for sure. The CDR3 reads CASSLVAVNYGYTF. The nucleotide sequence is TGTGCCAGCAGCTTAGTAGCCGTGAACTATGGCTACACCTTC.